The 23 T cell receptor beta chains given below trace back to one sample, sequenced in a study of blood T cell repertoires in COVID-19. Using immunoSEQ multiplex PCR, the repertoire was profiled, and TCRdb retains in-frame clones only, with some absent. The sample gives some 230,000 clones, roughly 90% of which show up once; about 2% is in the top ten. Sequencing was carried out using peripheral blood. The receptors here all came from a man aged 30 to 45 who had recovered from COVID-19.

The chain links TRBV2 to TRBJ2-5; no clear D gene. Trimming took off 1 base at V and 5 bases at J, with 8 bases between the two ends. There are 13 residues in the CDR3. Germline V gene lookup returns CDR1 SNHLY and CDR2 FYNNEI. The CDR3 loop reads CASSEGWRETQYF. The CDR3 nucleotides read TGTGCCAGCAGTGAAGGCTGGCGGGAGACCCAGTACTTC.

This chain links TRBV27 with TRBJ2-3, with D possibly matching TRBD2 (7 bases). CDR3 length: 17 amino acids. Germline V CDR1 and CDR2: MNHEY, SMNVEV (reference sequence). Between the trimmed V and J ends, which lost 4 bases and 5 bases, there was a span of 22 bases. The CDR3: CASSSPLRRGALDTQYF. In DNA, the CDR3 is TGTGCCAGCAGTTCGCCTCTTCGTCGGGGGGCCCTAGATACGCAGTATTTT.

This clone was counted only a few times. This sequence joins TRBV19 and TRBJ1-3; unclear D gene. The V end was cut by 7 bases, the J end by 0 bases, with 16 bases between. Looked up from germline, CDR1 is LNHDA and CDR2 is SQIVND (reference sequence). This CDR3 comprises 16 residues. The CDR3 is CASISQPSYSGNTIYF. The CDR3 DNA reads TGTGCCAGTATTTCTCAACCGAGCTACTCTGGAAACACCATATATTTT.

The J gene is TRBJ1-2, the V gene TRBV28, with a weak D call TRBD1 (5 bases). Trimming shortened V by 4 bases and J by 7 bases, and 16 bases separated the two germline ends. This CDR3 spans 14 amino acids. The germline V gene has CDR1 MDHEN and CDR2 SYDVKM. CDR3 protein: CASSSRATVRGYTF. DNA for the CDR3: TGTGCCAGCAGTTCACGGGCGACAGTCCGTGGCTACACCTTC.

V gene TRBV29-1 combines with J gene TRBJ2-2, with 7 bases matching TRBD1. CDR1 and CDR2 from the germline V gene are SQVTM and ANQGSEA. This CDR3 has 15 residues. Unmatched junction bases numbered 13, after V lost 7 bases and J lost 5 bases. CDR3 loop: CSARTGWVGTGELFF. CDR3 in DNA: TGCAGCGCCCGGACAGGCTGGGTGGGGACCGGGGAGCTGTTTTTT.

This CDR3 reads CASSLYGLNTIYF. The CDR3 nucleotides read TGTGCCAGCAGTTTGTATGGGCTCAACACCATATATTTT. The rearrangement joins TRBV12-3 or TRBV12-4 to TRBJ1-3; D remains ambiguous. The CDR3 covers 13 residues. V was trimmed by 3 bases and J by 7 bases, leaving 10 bases between them.

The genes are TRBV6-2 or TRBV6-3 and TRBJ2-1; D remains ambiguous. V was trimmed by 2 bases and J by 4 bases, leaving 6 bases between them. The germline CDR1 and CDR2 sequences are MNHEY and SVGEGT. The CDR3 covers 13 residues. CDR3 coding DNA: TGTGCCAGCAGTTACCAGGTGTACAATGAGCAGTTCTTC. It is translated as CASSYQVYNEQFF.

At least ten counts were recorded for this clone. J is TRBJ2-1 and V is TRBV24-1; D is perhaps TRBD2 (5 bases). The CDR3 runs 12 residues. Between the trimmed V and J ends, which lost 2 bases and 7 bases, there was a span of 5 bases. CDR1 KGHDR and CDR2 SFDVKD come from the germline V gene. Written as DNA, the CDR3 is TGTGCCACCAGTGATTCGGGAAATGAGCAGTTCTTC. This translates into CATSDSGNEQFF.

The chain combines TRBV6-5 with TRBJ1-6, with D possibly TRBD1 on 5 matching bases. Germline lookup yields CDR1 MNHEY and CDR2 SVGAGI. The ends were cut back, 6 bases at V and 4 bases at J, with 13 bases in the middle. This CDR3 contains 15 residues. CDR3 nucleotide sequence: TGTGCCAGCAGCGCGATGGACATTTATAATTCACCCCTCCACTTT. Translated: CASSAMDIYNSPLHF.

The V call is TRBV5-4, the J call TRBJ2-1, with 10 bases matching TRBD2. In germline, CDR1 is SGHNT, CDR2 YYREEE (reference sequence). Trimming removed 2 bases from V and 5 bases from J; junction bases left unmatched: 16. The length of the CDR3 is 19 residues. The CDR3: CASSLSGHERGGHDNEQFF. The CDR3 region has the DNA TGTGCCAGCAGCTTATCTGGTCACGAGCGGGGGGGCCACGACAATGAGCAGTTCTTC.

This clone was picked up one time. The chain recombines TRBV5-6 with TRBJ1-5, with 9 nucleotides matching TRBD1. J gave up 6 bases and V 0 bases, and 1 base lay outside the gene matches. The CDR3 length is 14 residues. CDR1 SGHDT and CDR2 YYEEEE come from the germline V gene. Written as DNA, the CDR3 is TGTGCCAGCAGCTTGGGACAGGGGGGTCAGCCCCAGCATTTT. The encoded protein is CASSLGQGGQPQHF.

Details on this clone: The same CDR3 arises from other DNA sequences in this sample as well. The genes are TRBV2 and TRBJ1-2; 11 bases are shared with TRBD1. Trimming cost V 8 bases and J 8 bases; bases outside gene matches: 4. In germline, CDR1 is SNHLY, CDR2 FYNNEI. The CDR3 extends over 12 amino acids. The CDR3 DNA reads TGTGCCAGCTCCGGGACAGGGGGAGGCTACACCTTC. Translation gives CASSGTGGGYTF.

The CDR3 spells CASSPPGLAGGRGGELFF. The CDR3 bases are TGTGCCAGCTCACCACCGGGACTAGCGGGGGGCCGCGGCGGGGAGCTGTTTTTT. The J gene is TRBJ2-2, the V gene TRBV18; 15 bases fit TRBD2. The germline V gene has CDR1 KGHSH and CDR2 LQKENI. The CDR3 runs 18 residues. The trim removed 0 bases at V and 7 bases at J, leaving 6 bases unmatched. The variable domain in full, completed from reference TRBV18 and TRBJ2-2, reads NAGVMQNPRHLVRRRGQEARLRCSPMKGHSHVYWYRQLPEEGLKFMVYLQKENIIDESGMPKERFSAEFPKEGPSILRIQQVVRGDSAAYFCASSPPGLAGGRGGELFFGEGSRLTVL.

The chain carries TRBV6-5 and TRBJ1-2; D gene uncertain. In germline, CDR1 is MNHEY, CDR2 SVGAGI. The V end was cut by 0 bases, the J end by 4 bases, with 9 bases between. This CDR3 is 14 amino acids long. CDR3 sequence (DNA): TGTGCCAGCAGTTACTCGGAGGTTATCTATGGCTACACCTTC. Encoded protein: CASSYSEVIYGYTF.

DNA for the CDR3: TGTGCCAGCAGTTTACTGACAGCCACTGAAGCTTTCTTT. As protein: CASSLLTATEAFF. This chain uses TRBV12-3 or TRBV12-4 with TRBJ1-1, with a tentative D call TRBD1 (5 bases). The CDR3 has 13 amino acids. V gave up 2 bases and J gave up 4 bases, with 8 bases separating them.

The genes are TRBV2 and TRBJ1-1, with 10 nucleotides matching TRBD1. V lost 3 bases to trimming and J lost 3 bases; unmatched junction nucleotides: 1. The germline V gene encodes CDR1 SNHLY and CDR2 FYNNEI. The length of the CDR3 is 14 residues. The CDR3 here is CASSETGGYTEAFF. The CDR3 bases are TGTGCCAGCAGTGAGACAGGGGGCTACACTGAAGCTTTCTTT.

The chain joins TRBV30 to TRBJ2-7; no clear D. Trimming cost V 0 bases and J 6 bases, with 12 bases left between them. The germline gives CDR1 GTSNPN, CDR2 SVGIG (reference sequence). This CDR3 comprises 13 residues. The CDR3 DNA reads TGTGCCTGGAGTGTGGGCCCCCGGCTCGAGCAGTACTTC. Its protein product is CAWSVGPRLEQYF.

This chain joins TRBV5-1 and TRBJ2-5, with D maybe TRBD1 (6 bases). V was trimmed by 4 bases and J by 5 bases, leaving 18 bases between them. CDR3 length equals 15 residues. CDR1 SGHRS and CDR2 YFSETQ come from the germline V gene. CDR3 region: CASSPGQNMLETQYF. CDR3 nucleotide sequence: TGCGCCAGCAGCCCTGGACAGAATATGCTGGAGACCCAGTACTTC.

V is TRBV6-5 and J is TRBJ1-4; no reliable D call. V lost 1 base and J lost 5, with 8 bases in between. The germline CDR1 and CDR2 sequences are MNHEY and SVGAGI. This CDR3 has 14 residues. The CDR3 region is CASSYWVGNEKLFF. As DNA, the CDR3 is TGTGCCAGCAGTTACTGGGTGGGCAATGAAAAACTGTTTTTT.

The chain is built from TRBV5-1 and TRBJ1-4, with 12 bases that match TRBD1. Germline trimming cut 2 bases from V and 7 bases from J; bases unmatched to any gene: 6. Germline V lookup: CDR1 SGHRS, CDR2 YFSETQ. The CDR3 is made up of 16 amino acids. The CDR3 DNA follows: TGCGCCAGCAGCTTCCGGGACAGGGGGCGCCTTGAAAAACTGTTTTTT. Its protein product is CASSFRDRGRLEKLFF. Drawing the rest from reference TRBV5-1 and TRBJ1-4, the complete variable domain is KAGVTQTPRYLIKTRGQQVTLSCSPISGHRSVSWYQQTPGQGLQFLFEYFSETQRNKGNFPGRFSGRQFSNSRSEMNVSTLELGDSALYLCASSFRDRGRLEKLFFGSGTQLSVL.

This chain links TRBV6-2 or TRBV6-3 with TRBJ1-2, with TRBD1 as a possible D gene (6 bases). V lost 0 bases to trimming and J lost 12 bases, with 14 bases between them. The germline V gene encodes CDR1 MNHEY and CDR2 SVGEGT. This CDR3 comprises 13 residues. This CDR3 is CASSYSRTAGDTF. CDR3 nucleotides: TGTGCCAGCAGTTACTCCCGGACAGCCGGGGACACCTTC.

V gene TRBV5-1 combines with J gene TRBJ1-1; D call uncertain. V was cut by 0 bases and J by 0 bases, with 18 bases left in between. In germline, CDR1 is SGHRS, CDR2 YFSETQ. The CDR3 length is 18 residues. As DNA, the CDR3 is TGCGCCAGCAGCTTGGTGAGGGCCCATTTAACCATGAACACTGAAGCTTTCTTT. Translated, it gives CASSLVRAHLTMNTEAFF. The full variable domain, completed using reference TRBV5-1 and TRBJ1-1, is KAGVTQTPRYLIKTRGQQVTLSCSPISGHRSVSWYQQTPGQGLQFLFEYFSETQRNKGNFPGRFSGRQFSNSRSEMNVSTLELGDSALYLCASSLVRAHLTMNTEAFFGQGTRLTVV.

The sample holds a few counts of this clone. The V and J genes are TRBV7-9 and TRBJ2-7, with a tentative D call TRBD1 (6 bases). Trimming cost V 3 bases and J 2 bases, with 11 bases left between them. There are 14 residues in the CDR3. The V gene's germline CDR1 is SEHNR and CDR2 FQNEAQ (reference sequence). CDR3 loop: CASSFTGSTYEQYF. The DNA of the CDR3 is TGTGCCAGCAGCTTTACAGGGTCGACCTACGAGCAGTACTTC.